This TCR beta chain was sequenced during a study of blood T cell repertoires in COVID-19. Study background: PBMCs, B-cell-depleted T cells, or T cells were the source of the cDNA or gDNA that made up the material.

Sequencing used immunoSEQ multiplex PCR; TCRdb keeps in-frame clones, though not all of them. The data hold around 250,000 clones, with more than 65% observed a single time. Input material: peripheral blood. The TCR sequence derives from a man aged 45 to 65 with active or convalescent COVID-19.

CDR3 sequence reads: CATSDRADTDTQYF. Written as DNA, the CDR3 is TGTGCCACCTCGGACAGGGCTGACACAGATACGCAGTATTTT. The chain combines TRBV6-5 with TRBJ2-3; 8 nucleotides agree with TRBD1. There are 14 residues in the CDR3. CDR1 and CDR2 from the germline V gene are MNHEY and SVGAGI. With 10 bases clipped from V and 2 bases from J, the junction kept 8 bases outside the gene matches.